Each of the 24 T cell receptor beta chains below was sequenced from the same sample in a study of blood T cell repertoires in COVID-19. The repertoire was sequenced with immunoSEQ multiplex PCR; TCRdb's copy has only in-frame clones and lacks some. The sample lists roughly 280,000 clones, 80% to 90% seen once, with approximately 2.5% in the top ten. The material sequenced was PBMCs or T cells enriched from blood (not recorded which). The receptors shown here come from a woman between 18 and 29 years old who had recovered from COVID-19.

This sequence joins TRBV27 and TRBJ1-4; 7 nucleotides match TRBD1. This CDR3 has 16 residues. Trimming took 6 bases from V and 6 from J; bases not matched to a gene: 13. Germline loops: CDR1 MNHEY, CDR2 SMNVEV (reference sequence). The chain's CDR3 is CASSYYSATGDEKLFF. The CDR3 DNA follows: TGTGCCAGCAGCTACTACTCGGCAACAGGGGATGAAAAACTGTTTTTT.

The chain uses TRBV5-5 and TRBJ2-2; D not certain. From germline, CDR1 is SGHKS and CDR2 YYEKEE (reference sequence). The V and J ends lost 0 bases and 1 base respectively, with 7 bases between them. This CDR3 region has 15 residues. The CDR3 DNA sequence: TGTGCCAGCAGCTTGGTATCCCTGAACACCGGGGAGCTGTTTTTT. Amino acid sequence: CASSLVSLNTGELFF.

This chain links TRBV3-1 (or the pseudogene TRBV3-2) with TRBJ1-4; 8 bases are shared with TRBD1. Germline-derived CDR1 and CDR2 are LGHDT and YNNKEL (reference sequence). V lost 0 bases, J lost 8 bases, and 5 bases stayed unmatched. The CDR3 is 15 amino acids. The chain's CDR3 is CASSQDRGRVEKLFF. CDR3 sequence (DNA): TGTGCCAGCAGCCAAGACAGGGGGCGCGTGGAAAAACTGTTTTTT.

The rearrangement joins TRBV20-1 to TRBJ1-5; D gene unclear. V was shortened by 3 bases and J by 0 bases, with 9 bases between the two germline ends. The CDR3 is 14 residues long. The germline V gene encodes CDR1 DFQATT and CDR2 SNEGSKA (reference sequence). The CDR3 nucleotides read TGCAGTGCTAGTCCAGAATATAGCAATCAGCCCCAGCATTTT. Translation gives CSASPEYSNQPQHF.

The V gene is TRBV9, the J gene TRBJ1-2; TRBD1 matches 9 bases. This CDR3 contains 16 residues. From germline, CDR1 is SGDLS and CDR2 YYNGEE. Germline trimming cut 3 bases from V and 7 bases from J; bases unmatched to any gene: 13. The CDR3 nucleotides read TGTGCCAGCAGCGCAAAATCCCCACAGGGGGCGTTTGGCTACACCTTC. Protein: CASSAKSPQGAFGYTF.

The V call is TRBV5-1, the J call TRBJ2-5, with TRBD1 identical over 9 bases. CDR3 length: 15 residues. V lost 4 bases to trimming and J lost 5 bases; unmatched junction nucleotides: 9. Germline CDR1 is SGHRS and CDR2 is YFSETQ. CDR3 sequence (DNA): TGCGCCAGCAGCCCGCTGGGACAGGGAATGGAGACCCAGTACTTC. This sequence encodes CASSPLGQGMETQYF.

This clone was seen more than once but under ten times. One junction end does not reproduce the germline sequence, and a read error may be involved. The gene calls are TRBV28 and TRBJ2-1; D is perhaps TRBD2 (6 bases). CDR1 MDHEN and CDR2 SYDVKM come from the germline V gene. The CDR3 consists of 13 residues. CDR3 in amino acids: CAGSTGVGNEQFF. CDR3 sequence (DNA): TGTGCCGGCAGTACGGGGGTCGGCAATGAGCAGTTCTTC.

This chain connects TRBV10-1 to TRBJ1-4, with D possibly being TRBD1 (5 bases). The CDR3 spans 14 residues. Germline CDR1 and CDR2: WNHNN and SYGVQD (reference sequence). Trimming pared 3 bases from V and 7 bases from J, leaving 12 bases between. DNA for the CDR3: TGCGCCAGCAGTGATGGGCAGGGCGGTGAAAAACTGTTTTTT. It codes for CASSDGQGGEKLFF.

The chain combines TRBV6-4 with TRBJ1-1; 8 bases map to TRBD1. The germline CDR1 and CDR2 sequences are MRHNA and SNTAGT. With V trimmed by 6 bases and J by 2 bases, 5 bases remained unmatched. The CDR3 loop spans 14 amino acids. CDR3 nucleotide sequence: TGTGCCAGCAGGGAGACAGGGGAAAACACTGAAGCTTTCTTT. This codes for CASRETGENTEAFF.

The rearrangement links TRBV18 to TRBJ1-1; 7 positions agree with TRBD1. Germline V CDR1 and CDR2: KGHSH, LQKENI. J lost 0 bases, V lost 4 bases, and 2 bases had no gene match. CDR3 size: 14 residues. The CDR3: CASSRQGMNTEAFF. In DNA, the CDR3 is TGTGCCAGCTCACGACAGGGTATGAACACTGAAGCTTTCTTT. The variable domain in full, with the rest retrieved from reference TRBV18 and TRBJ1-1, is NAGVMQNPRHLVRRRGQEARLRCSPMKGHSHVYWYRQLPEEGLKFMVYLQKENIIDESGMPKERFSAEFPKEGPSILRIQQVVRGDSAAYFCASSRQGMNTEAFFGQGTRLTVV.

This clone was observed a few times. The CDR3 DNA reads TGTGCCAGCAGCCAAGTAAGGTCTAGCGGGGGGGCGTATGAGCAGTTCTTC. Translating gives CASSQVRSSGGAYEQFF. J is TRBJ2-1 and V is TRBV3-1 (or the pseudogene TRBV3-2), with 12 bases matching TRBD2. V dropped 1 base and J dropped 8; count of bases not matched to a gene: 9. This CDR3 has 17 residues. CDR1 LGHDT and CDR2 YNNKEL come from the germline V gene (reference sequence).

The gene calls are TRBV7-2 and TRBJ1-2; D ambiguous. Germline V gives CDR1 SGHTA, CDR2 FQGNSA. Trimming stripped 2 bases from V and 5 bases from J, with 12 bases between. This CDR3 has 14 residues. DNA for the CDR3: TGTGCCAGCAGCTTACCCCCTTCGTCTTATGGCTACACCTTC. Encoded protein: CASSLPPSSYGYTF.

The chain carries TRBV2 and TRBJ1-1; D not resolved. Germline CDR1 SNHLY, CDR2 FYNNEI. The germline V and J ends were trimmed by 6 bases and 1 base, with 9 bases remaining between them. The CDR3 length is 13 residues. CDR3 sequence (DNA): TGTGCCAGCAGCGGAGTTTCGAACACTGAAGCTTTCTTT. Protein sequence: CASSGVSNTEAFF.

The table lists this clone with a count of one. The chain couples TRBV15 to TRBJ2-7; 9 bases match TRBD2. CDR1 and CDR2 (germline): LNHNV, YYDKDF (reference sequence). The CDR3 is 15 amino acids. Germline trimming cut 6 bases from V and 4 bases from J; bases unmatched to any gene: 10. CDR3 loop: CATSYLGGGAYEQYF. CDR3 DNA sequence: TGTGCCACCAGTTATTTAGGCGGGGGGGCGTACGAGCAGTACTTC.

This clone appeared a single time. Other DNA variants within this sample encode the same CDR3. The chain's CDR3 is CASSLTGNTGELFF. In DNA, the CDR3 is TGTGCCAGCAGCTTAACAGGGAATACCGGGGAGCTGTTTTTT. The chain combines TRBV7-9 with TRBJ2-2, with D possibly TRBD1 on 6 matching bases. The CDR3 runs to 14 residues. V gave up 2 bases and J gave up 5 bases, with 9 bases separating them. Germline V CDR1 and CDR2: SEHNR, FQNEAQ (reference sequence). Combining the CDR3 with reference TRBV7-9 and TRBJ2-2 gives the whole variable domain DTGVSQNPRHKITKRGQNVTFRCDPISEHNRLYWYRQTLGQGPEFLTYFQNEAQLEKSRLLSDRFSAERPKGSFSTLEIQRTEQGDSAMYLCASSLTGNTGELFFGEGSRLTVL.

There are a few counts of this clone. This rearrangement joins TRBV18 to TRBJ2-1, with TRBD1 matching over 9 bases. Germline V CDR1 and CDR2: KGHSH, LQKENI. The CDR3 runs to 18 residues. The V gene end was trimmed by 2 bases and the J gene end by 6 bases; junction bases not matched to a gene: 14. CDR3 nucleotides: TGTGCCAGCTCACCATTTAGAACAACAGGGGGCAGATCCAATGAGCAGTTCTTC. Protein sequence: CASSPFRTTGGRSNEQFF.

The V gene is TRBV19, the J gene TRBJ1-5; D remains unclear. The germline V gene encodes CDR1 LNHDA and CDR2 SQIVND (reference sequence). The CDR3 loop spans 14 amino acids. The V end was cut by 4 bases, the J end by 2 bases, with 9 bases between. CDR3 nucleotides: TGTGCCAGTAGTAAGGGAGGTGGCAATCAGCCCCAGCATTTT. This encodes CASSKGGGNQPQHF.

This chain joins TRBV29-1 and TRBJ1-1, with D possibly being TRBD1 (5 bases). Trimming pared 4 bases from V and 5 bases from J, leaving 14 bases between. CDR3 size: 13 residues. CDR1 is SQVTM, CDR2 ANQGSEA, per germline. In DNA form, the CDR3 reads TGCAGCGTTGTCATGCCAGGGCGGACTGAAGCTTTCTTT. The encoded protein is CSVVMPGRTEAFF.

This clone was detected once. V is TRBV5-1 and J is TRBJ1-6; no reliable D call. The CDR3 contains 15 residues. The V gene lost 4 bases and the J gene lost 7 bases, with 15 bases spanning the gap. Germline V gives CDR1 SGHRS, CDR2 YFSETQ. The CDR3 protein is CASSSDGLRNSPLHF. Here the CDR3 DNA reads TGCGCCAGCAGCAGCGACGGGTTAAGGAATTCACCCCTCCACTTT.

The rearrangement uses TRBV6-5 and TRBJ1-2; the D gene is possibly TRBD1 (6 bases). The CDR3 runs to 14 residues. Trimming cost V 5 bases and J 0 bases, with 10 bases left between them. Germline CDR1 and CDR2: MNHEY and SVGAGI. The CDR3, as DNA: TGTGCCAGCAGTCGGGACACCACTAACTATGGCTACACCTTC. It translates to CASSRDTTNYGYTF.

This clone was counted once. The genes are TRBV7-2 and TRBJ2-5; 8 nucleotides line up with TRBD1. Germline CDR1 and CDR2: SGHTA and FQGNSA. V dropped 5 bases and J dropped 4; count of bases not matched to a gene: 6. This CDR3 region has 14 residues. The CDR3 DNA follows: TGTGCCAGCAGCGCAGACAGGGGTCCAGAGACCCAGTACTTC. This codes for CASSADRGPETQYF. Drawing the rest from reference TRBV7-2 and TRBJ2-5, the complete variable domain is GAGVSQSPSNKVTEKGKDVELRCDPISGHTALYWYRQSLGQGLEFLIYFQGNSAPDKSGLPSDRFSAERTGGSVSTLTIQRTQQEDSAVYLCASSADRGPETQYFGPGTRLLVL.

The CDR3 loop is CASSLEAGTAKAFF. The CDR3 DNA is TGTGCCAGCAGCTTAGAGGCCGGGACAGCTAAAGCTTTCTTT. V and J are TRBV7-8 and TRBJ1-1; 7 bases are a match to TRBD1. This CDR3 has 14 residues. V was pared by 1 base and J by 9 bases, with 8 bases of the junction left unmatched. Germline V gene sequence: CDR1 SGHVS, CDR2 FQNEAQ.

The CDR3 reads CASSLGSTDDEQYF. The CDR3 DNA reads TGCGCCAGCAGCTTGGGTAGCACCGACGACGAGCAGTACTTC. The V and J genes are TRBV5-1 and TRBJ2-7; no reliable D call. The V end was cut by 0 bases, the J end by 5 bases, with 12 bases between. The CDR3 is 14 amino acids. Per germline, CDR1 SGHRS and CDR2 YFSETQ.

The chain couples TRBV7-8 to TRBJ1-2; weak D call: TRBD1 (5 bases). The length of the CDR3 is 15 residues. V lost 1 base, J lost 3 bases, and 12 bases lay in between. CDR1 SGHVS and CDR2 FQNEAQ come from the germline V gene. Written as DNA, the CDR3 is TGTGCCAGCAGCTTAGAGGAGGGGCCCTACTATGGCTACACCTTC. This gives the protein CASSLEEGPYYGYTF.